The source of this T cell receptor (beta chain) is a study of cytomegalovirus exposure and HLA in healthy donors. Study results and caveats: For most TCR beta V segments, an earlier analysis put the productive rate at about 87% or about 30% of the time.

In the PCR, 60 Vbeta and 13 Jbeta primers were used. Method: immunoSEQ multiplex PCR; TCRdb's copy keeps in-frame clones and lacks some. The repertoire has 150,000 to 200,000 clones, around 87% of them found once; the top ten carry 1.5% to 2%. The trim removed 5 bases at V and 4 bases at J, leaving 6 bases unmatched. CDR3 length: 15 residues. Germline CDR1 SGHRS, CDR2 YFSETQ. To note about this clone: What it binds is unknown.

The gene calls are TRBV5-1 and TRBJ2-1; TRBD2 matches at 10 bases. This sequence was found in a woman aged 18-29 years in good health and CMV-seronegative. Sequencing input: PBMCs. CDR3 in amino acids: CASRVGTSEYNEQFF. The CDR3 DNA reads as TGCGCCAGCAGGGTAGGGACTAGCGAATACAATGAGCAGTTCTTC. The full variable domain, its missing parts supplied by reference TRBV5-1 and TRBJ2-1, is KAGVTQTPRYLIKTRGQQVTLSCSPISGHRSVSWYQQTPGQGLQFLFEYFSETQRNKGNFPGRFSGRQFSNSRSEMNVSTLELGDSALYLCASRVGTSEYNEQFFGPGTRLTVL.